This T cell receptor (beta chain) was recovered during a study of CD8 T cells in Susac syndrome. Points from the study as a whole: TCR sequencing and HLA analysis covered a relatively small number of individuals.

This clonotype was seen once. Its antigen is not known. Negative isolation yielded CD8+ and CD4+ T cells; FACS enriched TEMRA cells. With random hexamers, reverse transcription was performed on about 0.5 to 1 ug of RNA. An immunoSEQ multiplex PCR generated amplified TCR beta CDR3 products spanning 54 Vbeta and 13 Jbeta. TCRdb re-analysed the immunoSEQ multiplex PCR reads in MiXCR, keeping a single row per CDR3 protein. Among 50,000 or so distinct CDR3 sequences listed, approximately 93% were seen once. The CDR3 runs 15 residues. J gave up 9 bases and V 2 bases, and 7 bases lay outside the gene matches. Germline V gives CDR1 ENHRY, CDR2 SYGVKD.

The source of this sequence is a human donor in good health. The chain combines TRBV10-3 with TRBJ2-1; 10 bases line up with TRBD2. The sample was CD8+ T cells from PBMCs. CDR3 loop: CAISEGLAGVFEQFF. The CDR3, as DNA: TGTGCCATCAGTGAGGGGCTAGCGGGAGTCTTTGAGCAGTTCTTC.